These 28 T cell receptor beta chains originate from one sample sequenced in a study of control samples from healthy donors and cancer patients. Sequencing was performed with immunoSEQ multiplex PCR; in TCRdb, only in-frame clones are kept and a portion is missing. Among about 120,000 clones, around 89% were seen once, and the ten largest hold approximately 3.2%. What was sequenced was blood. All receptors come from a man aged 35 to 55 in good health.

The chain links TRBV4-1 to TRBJ2-4, with D possibly TRBD1 on 5 matching bases. The V end lost 0 bases, the J end lost 3 bases, and 9 bases lay between the germline ends. CDR1 is MGHRA, CDR2 YSYEKL, per germline. The length of the CDR3 is 15 residues. CDR3 sequence: CASSQDFTGKNIQYF. Here the CDR3 DNA reads TGCGCCAGCAGCCAAGATTTCACAGGCAAAAACATTCAGTACTTC.

A single count supports this clone. V is TRBV10-3 and J is TRBJ2-1; 7 bases agree with TRBD1. The V segment lost 0 bases and the J segment 0 bases; nucleotides outside the gene matches: 5. This CDR3 region has 17 residues. Germline assignment: CDR1 ENHRY and CDR2 SYGVKD. CDR3 protein: CAISESMAGGSYNEQFF. The CDR3 DNA sequence: TGTGCCATCAGTGAGTCGATGGCAGGGGGCTCCTACAATGAGCAGTTCTTC.

The rearrangement links TRBV19 to TRBJ2-7; TRBD1 matches 8 bases. The CDR3 consists of 15 residues. The germline CDR1 and CDR2 sequences are LNHDA and SQIVND (reference sequence). The V gene end was trimmed by 1 base and the J gene end by 5 bases; junction bases not matched to a gene: 7. The CDR3 protein is CASSIGAGGRHEQYF. As DNA, the CDR3 is TGTGCCAGTAGTATAGGAGCAGGGGGCCGGCACGAGCAGTACTTC.

The chain employs TRBV2 and TRBJ1-1; no firm D call. Germline CDR1 SNHLY, CDR2 FYNNEI. The CDR3 sequence is 12 residues long. The ends were cut back, 2 bases at V and 8 bases at J, with 9 bases in the middle. In DNA form, the CDR3 reads TGTGCCAGCAGTGAAACAGCCGTAGAAGCTTTCTTT. Amino acid sequence: CASSETAVEAFF.

The chain uses TRBV7-2 and TRBJ1-2; 8 bases fit TRBD1. After removal of 1 base from V and 5 bases from J, the junction contained 9 bases not matched to a gene. Germline V gene lookup returns CDR1 SGHTA and CDR2 FQGNSA. CDR3 length equals 16 residues. Here the CDR3 reads CASSLGWGDRQYGYTF. In DNA form, the CDR3 reads TGTGCCAGCAGCTTAGGGTGGGGGGACAGGCAGTATGGCTACACCTTC.

The chain uses TRBV21-1 and TRBJ1-4; TRBD1 was called by the table and not checked on the DNA. TRBV21-1 is recorded as a pseudogene. The CDR3 has 17 amino acids. The CDR3 is CASSKVDRELTNEKLFF. DNA of the CDR3: TGTGCCAGCAGCAAGGTGGACAGGGAATTAACTAATGAAAAACTGTTTTTT.

In DNA form, the CDR3 reads TGTGCCAGCAGCTTTTACCAGGGGGGTGGCTACACCTTC. Its protein product is CASSFYQGGGYTF. This chain joins TRBV7-3 and TRBJ1-2, with 7 bases that match TRBD1. This CDR3 is built from 13 residues. V shed 3 bases, J shed 7 bases, and the junction held 5 bases outside the gene matches. Germline CDR1 is SGHTA and CDR2 is FQGTGA.

In DNA, the CDR3 is TGTGCCAGCAGCTTCGACCAGAACACTGAAGCTTTCTTT. Protein: CASSFDQNTEAFF. The chain employs TRBV7-2 and TRBJ1-1; no firm D call. V lost 3 bases, J lost 1 base, and 6 bases lay in between. Germline V gives CDR1 SGHTA, CDR2 FQGNSA. CDR3 length equals 13 residues.

In this sample, this clone turned up a few times. The genes are TRBV5-6 and TRBJ2-1; 8 nucleotides line up with TRBD1. Germline-derived CDR1 and CDR2 are SGHDT and YYEEEE. This CDR3 region has 15 residues. Trimming removed 0 bases from V and 9 bases from J; junction bases left unmatched: 8. The chain's CDR3 is CASSLGGAGGREQFF. DNA for the CDR3: TGTGCCAGCAGCTTGGGCGGGGCAGGGGGCCGTGAGCAGTTCTTC.

The chain employs TRBV19 and TRBJ2-2, with no clear D. V was clipped by 7 bases and J by 1 base, with 13 bases between them. The CDR3 sequence is 15 residues long. Germline loops: CDR1 LNHDA, CDR2 SQIVND (reference sequence). The DNA of the CDR3 is TGTGCCAGTAAAATGGGCGTTGAGAACACCGGGGAGCTGTTTTTT. This encodes CASKMGVENTGELFF. The variable domain in full, with the rest retrieved from reference TRBV19 and TRBJ2-2, is DGGITQSPKYLFRKEGQNVTLSCEQNLNHDAMYWYRQDPGQGLRLIYYSQIVNDFQKGDIAEGYSVSREKKESFPLTVTSAQKNPTAFYLCASKMGVENTGELFFGEGSRLTVL.

This clone showed up just a few times. The rearrangement links TRBV7-2 to TRBJ1-4; 8 bases line up with TRBD1. Losses at the gene ends were 3 bases for V and 5 bases for J; bases not matched to a gene: 8. The germline gives CDR1 SGHTA, CDR2 FQGNSA. The CDR3 contains 16 residues. The CDR3, as DNA: TGTGCCAGCAGCTTTATGTCAGGGGGCCGCAATGAAAAACTGTTTTTT. The encoded protein is CASSFMSGGRNEKLFF.

This clone is a singleton in its sample. V usage is TRBV4-3 and J usage is TRBJ1-1; no definite D call. The V gene's germline CDR1 is LGHNA and CDR2 YSLEER. The CDR3 has 13 amino acids. With 0 bases removed from V and 5 bases from J, the gap between germline ends came to 7 bases. For the CDR3, the DNA is TGCGCCAGCAGCCAAGATTGGGGAACTGAAGCTTTCTTT. It is translated as CASSQDWGTEAFF.

The chain uses TRBV11-2 and TRBJ2-6; D is uncertain. CDR3 length equals 15 residues. V gave up 3 bases and J gave up 4 bases, with 10 bases separating them. Germline CDR1 reads SGHAT; CDR2 reads FQNNGV. This CDR3 is CASSFSLIGANVLTF. Here the CDR3 DNA reads TGTGCCAGCAGCTTCTCCCTTATCGGGGCCAACGTCCTGACTTTC.

The V gene is TRBV29-1, the J gene TRBJ2-5; D is unclear. Germline assignment: CDR1 SQVTM and CDR2 ANQGSEA. With 4 bases removed from V and 2 bases from J, the gap between germline ends came to 20 bases. CDR3 size: 16 residues. CDR3 bases: TGCAGCGTTGCGAGTCAGCTCCTCCTTTTGCAAGAGACCCAGTACTTC. It encodes CSVASQLLLLQETQYF.

J is TRBJ2-2 and V is TRBV7-9; 8 nucleotides align to TRBD1. The CDR3 length is 15 residues. The V gene end was trimmed by 0 bases and the J gene end by 6 bases; junction bases not matched to a gene: 3. Germline V lookup: CDR1 SEHNR, CDR2 FQNEAQ (reference sequence). CDR3 DNA: TGTGCCAGCAGCTTAGCGGACAGGGTTGCCGGGGAGCTGTTTTTT. Translating gives CASSLADRVAGELFF.

This clone showed up many times. The chain recombines TRBV4-2 with TRBJ2-7; D remains ambiguous. V was clipped by 0 bases and J by 3 bases, with 12 bases between them. Germline lookup yields CDR1 LGHNA and CDR2 YNFKEQ. The CDR3 covers 15 residues. Here the CDR3 DNA reads TGTGCCAGCAGCCAAGACAGCCTGCCACTCTACGAGCAGTACTTC. Translation: CASSQDSLPLYEQYF.

This clone is classed as medium-sized. CDR3 coding DNA: TGTGCCAGCAGCACCCGGGACGAGGGCGAGCAGTACTTC. Its protein product is CASSTRDEGEQYF. The rearrangement links TRBV9 to TRBJ2-7, with D perhaps given as TRBD1 or TRBD2 (5 bases each). This CDR3 comprises 13 residues. V was trimmed by 4 bases and J by 6 bases, leaving 14 bases between them. Germline V gives CDR1 SGDLS, CDR2 YYNGEE. Looking up the rest from reference TRBV9 and TRBJ2-7 gives the full variable domain: DSGVTQTPKHLITATGQRVTLRCSPRSGDLSVYWYQQSLDQGLQFLIQYYNGEERAKGNILERFSAQQFPDLHSELNLSSLELGDSALYFCASSTRDEGEQYFGPGTRLTVT.

This chain links TRBV10-1 with TRBJ2-1, with D perhaps matching TRBD2 (5 bases). The CDR3 totals 15 residues. Trimming pared 2 bases from V and 5 bases from J, leaving 13 bases between. Germline CDR1 and CDR2: WNHNN and SYGVQD (reference sequence). CDR3 DNA sequence: TGCGCCAGCAGTGAGGAGGGCAGGACTCACAATGAGCAGTTCTTC. This encodes CASSEEGRTHNEQFF.

This chain uses TRBV10-3 with TRBJ1-2; D unclear. V was clipped by 3 bases and J by 1 base, with 6 bases between them. The CDR3 loop spans 13 amino acids. Germline CDR1 reads ENHRY; CDR2 reads SYGVKD. The CDR3 region has the DNA TGTGCCATCAGTGAATGGGTTAACTATGGCTACACCTTC. Translation: CAISEWVNYGYTF.

This chain connects TRBV30 to TRBJ1-1, with D uncertain. This CDR3 has 15 amino acids. Germline loops: CDR1 GTSNPN, CDR2 SVGIG (reference sequence). V lost 3 bases, J lost 1 base, and 15 bases lay in between. CDR3 loop: CAWSRTGLGNTEAFF. The CDR3 DNA follows: TGTGCCTGGAGCAGGACGGGTCTGGGGAACACTGAAGCTTTCTTT.

The chain combines TRBV11-3 with TRBJ1-2; D perhaps matches TRBD1 (6 bases). V dropped 5 bases and J dropped 7 bases, with 17 bases sitting between them. Germline CDR1 and CDR2: SGHNT and YENEEA. The length of the CDR3 is 14 residues. CDR3 amino acids: CASSPRSGVSGYTF. The CDR3 DNA reads as TGTGCCAGCAGCCCACGGTCAGGGGTTTCTGGCTACACCTTC.

By frequency in the sample, this clone is medium-sized. The V call is TRBV30, the J call TRBJ1-1, with no clear D. With 5 bases removed from V and 5 bases from J, the gap between germline ends came to 18 bases. The CDR3 is 14 residues long. The germline CDR1 and CDR2 sequences are GTSNPN and SVGIG (reference sequence). The CDR3 sequence is CAWERLEGSTEAFF. The CDR3 nucleotides read TGTGCCTGGGAACGCCTGGAGGGCTCGACTGAAGCTTTCTTT. The whole variable domain, filled in from reference TRBV30 and TRBJ1-1, reads SQTIHQWPATLVQPVGSPLSLECTVEGTSNPNLYWYRQAAGRGLQLLFYSVGIGQISSEVPQNLSASRPQDRQFILSSKKLLLSDSGFYLCAWERLEGSTEAFFGQGTRLTVV.

The V and J genes are TRBV3-1 (or the pseudogene TRBV3-2) and TRBJ2-3; 16 nucleotides agree with TRBD2. Germline V gives CDR1 LGHDT, CDR2 YNNKEL (reference sequence). The CDR3 covers 18 residues. Trimming at V came to 6 bases and at J to 2 bases, leaving 8 bases not matched to a gene. CDR3 residues: CASRGGTSGGAVTDTQYF. The CDR3 nucleotides read TGTGCCAGCAGGGGCGGGACTAGCGGGGGGGCGGTCACAGATACGCAGTATTTT.

This clone came up a few times. This sequence joins TRBV18 and TRBJ1-5; possible D gene TRBD1, 6 bases. The CDR3 sequence is 14 residues long. CDR1 KGHSH and CDR2 LQKENI come from the germline V gene. Trimming pared 6 bases from V and 7 bases from J, leaving 16 bases between. CDR3 protein: CASSQYRAVQPQHF. The CDR3 coding sequence is TGTGCCAGCTCCCAGTACAGGGCCGTGCAGCCCCAGCATTTT.

The V call is TRBV9, the J call TRBJ1-6; D uncertain. Trimming removed 2 bases from V and 5 bases from J, with 8 bases in between. In germline, CDR1 is SGDLS, CDR2 YYNGEE. This CDR3 has 14 amino acids. The CDR3 region is CASSVLSDNSPLHF. The CDR3 DNA is TGTGCCAGCAGCGTCCTATCAGATAATTCACCCCTCCACTTT.

This clone was observed a single time. The V call is TRBV10-2, the J call TRBJ1-2; D possibly corresponds to TRBD1 (5 bases). The germline CDR1 and CDR2 sequences are WSHSY and SAAADI. The CDR3 is 16 residues long. The V gene lost 8 bases and the J gene lost 7 bases, with 26 bases spanning the gap. DNA of the CDR3: TGCGCCAGCTTAGGGGCAGGGCTCCAGAGGGGCTTTGGCTACACCTTC. Encoded protein: CASLGAGLQRGFGYTF.

J is TRBJ2-5 and V is TRBV28; D not resolved. CDR1 MDHEN and CDR2 SYDVKM come from the germline V gene. The V and J ends lost 5 bases and 0 bases respectively, with 19 bases between them. CDR3 length: 17 residues. The CDR3 protein is CASSPPTAVRYQETQYF. CDR3 coding DNA: TGTGCCAGCAGTCCGCCGACCGCTGTCCGGTACCAAGAGACCCAGTACTTC.

This clone turned up a few times. The V gene is TRBV12-3 or TRBV12-4, the J gene TRBJ1-2; TRBD1 aligns across 8 bases. V was pared by 6 bases and J by 8 bases, with 8 bases of the junction left unmatched. The CDR3 totals 13 residues. The DNA of the CDR3 is TGTGCCAGCAGGGACAGGGAGTTCGGGGGCTACACCTTC. As protein: CASRDREFGGYTF.